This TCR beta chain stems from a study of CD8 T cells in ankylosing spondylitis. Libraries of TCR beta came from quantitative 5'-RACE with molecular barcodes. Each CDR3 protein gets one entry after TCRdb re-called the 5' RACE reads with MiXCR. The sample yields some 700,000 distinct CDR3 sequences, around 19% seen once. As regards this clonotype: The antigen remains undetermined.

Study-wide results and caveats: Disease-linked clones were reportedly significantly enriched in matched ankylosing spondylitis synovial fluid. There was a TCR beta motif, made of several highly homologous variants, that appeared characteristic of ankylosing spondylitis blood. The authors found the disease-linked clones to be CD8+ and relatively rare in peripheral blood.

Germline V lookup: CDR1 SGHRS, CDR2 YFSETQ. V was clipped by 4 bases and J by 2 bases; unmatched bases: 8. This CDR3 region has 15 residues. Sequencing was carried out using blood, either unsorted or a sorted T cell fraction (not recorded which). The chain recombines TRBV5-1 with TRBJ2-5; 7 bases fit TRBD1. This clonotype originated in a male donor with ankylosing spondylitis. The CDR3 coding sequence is TGCGCCAGCAGCCTTAGACAGGGAACTCAAGAGACCCAGTACTTC. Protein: CASSLRQGTQETQYF.